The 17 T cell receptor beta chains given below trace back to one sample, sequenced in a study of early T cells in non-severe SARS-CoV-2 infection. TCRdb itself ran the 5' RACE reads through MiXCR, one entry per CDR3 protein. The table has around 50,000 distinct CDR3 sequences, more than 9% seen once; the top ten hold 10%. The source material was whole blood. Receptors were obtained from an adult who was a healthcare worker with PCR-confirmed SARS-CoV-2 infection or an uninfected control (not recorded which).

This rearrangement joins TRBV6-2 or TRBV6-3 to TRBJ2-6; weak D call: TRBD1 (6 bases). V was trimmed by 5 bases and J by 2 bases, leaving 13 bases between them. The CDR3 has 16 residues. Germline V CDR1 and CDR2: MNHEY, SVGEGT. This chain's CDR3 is CASSPEPGAGANVLTF. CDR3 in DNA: TGTGCCAGCAGTCCAGAACCAGGGGCTGGGGCCAACGTCCTGACTTTC.

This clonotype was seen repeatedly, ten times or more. For the CDR3, the DNA is TGCAGTGCTCTGCCCTCAGGGGCGAGCTCCTACAATGAGCAGTTCTTC. Protein product: CSALPSGASSYNEQFF. The chain couples TRBV20-1 to TRBJ2-1, with D possibly TRBD1 on 6 matching bases. The V end was cut by 5 bases, the J end by 0 bases, with 17 bases between. This CDR3 is built from 16 residues. Germline values: CDR1 DFQATT, CDR2 SNEGSKA (reference sequence).

DNA of the CDR3: TGCGCCAGCAGCCAAGCAGGGGTCCTCTCTGGGGCCAACGTCCTGACTTTC. Translated: CASSQAGVLSGANVLTF. V gene TRBV4-1 combines with J gene TRBJ2-6, with a tentative D call TRBD1 (6 bases). CDR1 and CDR2 from the germline V gene are MGHRA and YSYEKL. The CDR3 is 17 residues long. Trimming took off 1 base at V and 0 bases at J, with 10 bases between the two ends.

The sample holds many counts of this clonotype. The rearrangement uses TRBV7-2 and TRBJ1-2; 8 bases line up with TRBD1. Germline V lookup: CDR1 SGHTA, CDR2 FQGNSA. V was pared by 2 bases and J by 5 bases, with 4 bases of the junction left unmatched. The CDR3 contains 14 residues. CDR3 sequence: CASSLSQGGYGYTF. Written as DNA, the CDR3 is TGTGCCAGCAGCTTATCACAGGGGGGATATGGCTACACCTTC.

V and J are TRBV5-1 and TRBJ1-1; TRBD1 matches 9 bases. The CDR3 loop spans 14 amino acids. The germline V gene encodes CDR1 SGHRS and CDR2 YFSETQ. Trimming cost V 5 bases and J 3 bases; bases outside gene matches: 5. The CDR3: CASRAQGADTEAFF. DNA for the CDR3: TGCGCCAGCAGGGCACAGGGGGCGGACACTGAAGCTTTCTTT. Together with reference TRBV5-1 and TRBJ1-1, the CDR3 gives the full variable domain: KAGVTQTPRYLIKTRGQQVTLSCSPISGHRSVSWYQQTPGQGLQFLFEYFSETQRNKGNFPGRFSGRQFSNSRSEMNVSTLELGDSALYLCASRAQGADTEAFFGQGTRLTVV.

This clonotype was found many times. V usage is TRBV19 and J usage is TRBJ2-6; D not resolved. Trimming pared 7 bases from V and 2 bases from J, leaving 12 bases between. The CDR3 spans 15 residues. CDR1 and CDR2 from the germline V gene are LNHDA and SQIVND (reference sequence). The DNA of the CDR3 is TGTGCCAGTAAAATCCCCGGGCCTGGGGCCAACGTCCTGACTTTC. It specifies CASKIPGPGANVLTF.

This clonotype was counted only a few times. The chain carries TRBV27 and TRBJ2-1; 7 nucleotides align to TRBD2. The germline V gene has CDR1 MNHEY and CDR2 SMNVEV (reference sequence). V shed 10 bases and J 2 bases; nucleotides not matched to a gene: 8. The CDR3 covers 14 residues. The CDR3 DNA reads TGTGCCACCCAGGCTCTAGCGGCCTACAATGAGCAGTTCTTC. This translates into CATQALAAYNEQFF.

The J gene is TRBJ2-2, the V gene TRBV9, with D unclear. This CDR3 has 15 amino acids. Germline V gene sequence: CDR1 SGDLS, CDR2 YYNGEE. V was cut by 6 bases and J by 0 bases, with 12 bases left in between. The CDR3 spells CASNPGFANTGELFF. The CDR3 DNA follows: TGTGCCAGCAACCCTGGTTTTGCGAACACCGGGGAGCTGTTTTTT.

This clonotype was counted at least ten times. The CDR3 reads CASRLADTYNEQFF. DNA of the CDR3: TGTGCCAGCAGACTAGCGGATACCTACAATGAGCAGTTCTTC. This sequence joins TRBV2 and TRBJ2-1, with 8 positions matching TRBD2. CDR1 is SNHLY and CDR2 is FYNNEI in the germline V gene. The length of the CDR3 is 14 residues. V was clipped by 6 bases and J by 2 bases; unmatched bases: 3.

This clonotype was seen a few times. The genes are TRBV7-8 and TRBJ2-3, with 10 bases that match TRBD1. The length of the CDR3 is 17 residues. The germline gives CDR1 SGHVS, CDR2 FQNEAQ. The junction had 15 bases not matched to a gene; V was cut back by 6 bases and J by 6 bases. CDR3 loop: CASSFQTRTGGADTQYF. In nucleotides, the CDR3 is TGTGCCAGCAGTTTTCAGACTCGGACAGGGGGAGCGGATACGCAGTATTTT.

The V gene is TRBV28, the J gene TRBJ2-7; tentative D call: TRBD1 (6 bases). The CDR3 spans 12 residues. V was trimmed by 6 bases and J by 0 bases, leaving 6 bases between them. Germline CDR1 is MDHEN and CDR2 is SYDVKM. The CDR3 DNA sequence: TGTGCCAGCAGACAGGGCTCCTACGAGCAGTACTTC. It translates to CASRQGSYEQYF.

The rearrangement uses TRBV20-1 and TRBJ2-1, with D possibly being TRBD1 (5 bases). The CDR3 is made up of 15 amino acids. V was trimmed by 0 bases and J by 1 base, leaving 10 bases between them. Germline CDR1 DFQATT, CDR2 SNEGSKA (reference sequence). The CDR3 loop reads CSAREWGLSYNEQFF. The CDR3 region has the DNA TGCAGTGCTAGAGAATGGGGCCTTTCCTACAATGAGCAGTTCTTC.

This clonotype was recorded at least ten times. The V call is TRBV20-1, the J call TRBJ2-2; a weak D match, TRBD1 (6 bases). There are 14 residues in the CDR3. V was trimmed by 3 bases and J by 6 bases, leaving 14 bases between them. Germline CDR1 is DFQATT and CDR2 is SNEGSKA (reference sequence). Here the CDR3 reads CSARTGSEPGELFF. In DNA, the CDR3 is TGCAGTGCTAGGACAGGTTCGGAGCCCGGGGAGCTGTTTTTT.

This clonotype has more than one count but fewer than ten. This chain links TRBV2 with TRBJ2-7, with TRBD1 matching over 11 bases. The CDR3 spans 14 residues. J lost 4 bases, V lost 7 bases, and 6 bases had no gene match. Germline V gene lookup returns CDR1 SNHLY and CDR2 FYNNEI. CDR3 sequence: CASTGGTGGYEQYF. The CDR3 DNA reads TGTGCCAGCACCGGAGGGACAGGGGGTTACGAGCAGTACTTC.

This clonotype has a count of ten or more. The CDR3 loop is CASSPEQYNSPLHF. The CDR3 DNA reads TGTGCCAGCAGCCCGGAACAGTATAATTCACCCCTCCACTTT. The V call is TRBV7-9, the J call TRBJ1-6, with D unresolved. The V and J ends lost 5 bases and 4 bases respectively, with 9 bases between them. Germline assignment: CDR1 SEHNR and CDR2 FQNEAQ (reference sequence). CDR3 length: 14 residues.

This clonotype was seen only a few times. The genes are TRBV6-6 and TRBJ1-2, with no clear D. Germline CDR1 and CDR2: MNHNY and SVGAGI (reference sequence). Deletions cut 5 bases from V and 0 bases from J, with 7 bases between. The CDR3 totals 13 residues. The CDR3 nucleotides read TGTGCCAGCAGTAATGATCCTAACTATGGCTACACCTTC. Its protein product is CASSNDPNYGYTF.

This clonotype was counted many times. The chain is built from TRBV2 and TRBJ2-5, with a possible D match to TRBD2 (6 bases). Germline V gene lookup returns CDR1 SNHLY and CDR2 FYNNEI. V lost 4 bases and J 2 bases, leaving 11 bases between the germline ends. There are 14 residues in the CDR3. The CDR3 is CASSATRTQETQYF. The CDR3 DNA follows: TGTGCCAGCAGTGCGACTAGAACACAAGAGACCCAGTACTTC.